What follows describes a single T cell receptor beta chain. This clone was seen ten or more times. The clone's antigen remains unknown. No base quality values were provided; no much bigger clone lies one nucleotide off. This entry is derived from a study of control samples from healthy donors and cancer patients (dated by TCRdb to about 2020). The germline V gene (reference sequence) yields LNHNV for CDR1 and YYDKDF for CDR2. Trimming accounts for 8 bases at V and 5 bases at J, while the number of junction bases matched to no gene is 10. The CDR3 measures 14 amino acids from cysteine to phenylalanine. CDR3 DNA only is kept here, 42 bases in frame from base 1. Library method: the immunoSEQ multiplex PCR assay. The clones in this table, taken by TCRdb from immuneACCESS, are in-frame only. Not every clone is retained; where verified, under half of the shortfall comes from an unresolved V gene, and the cause of the rest is unknown. In all, the sample holds more than 95,000 clones, and approximately 84% of those were seen once. The leading ten clones occupy roughly 1.9% of the sample.

Sequenced material: blood. The chain employs TRBV15 and TRBJ2-5, with 8 bases matching TRBD2. The clonotype comes from a man between 18 and 35 years old in good health. At the DNA level, the sequence is TGTGCCACCTCTCGCGGGGGCGGGAGGGAGACCCAGTACTTC. It translates to CATSRGGGRETQYF. The full variable domain, with segments outside the CDR3 supplied by the reference TRBV15 and TRBJ2-5 proteins, appears as DAMVIQNPRYQVTQFGKPVTLSCSQTLNHNVMYWYQQKSSQAPKLLFHYYDKDFNNEADTPDNFQSRRPNTSFCFLDIRSPGLGDTAMYLCATSRGGGRETQYFGPGTRLLVL.